These 21 T cell receptor beta chains were all obtained from the same sample, sequenced in a study of identical twins. A single record per CDR3 protein comes from TCRdb applying MiXCR to the 5' RACE reads. The sample lists about 280,000 distinct CDR3 sequences, under 9.5% seen once, with approximately 2.1% in the top ten. These data were likewise used in another study, on yellow fever vaccine responses in identical twins.

What was sequenced was memory (CD45RO+) T cells sorted from blood. These receptors all stem from a woman aged 18-29 years in good health.

Concerning this clonotype: A read error is possible here, since a much larger clone lies one base away. Given the absence of the conserved phenylalanine or tryptophan at the CDR3 end, a read error is likely. The V call is TRBV28, the J call TRBJ2-7, with D possibly matching TRBD2 (5 bases). CDR3 length: 13 amino acids. V was cut by 6 bases and J by 2 bases, with 11 bases left in between. CDR1 and CDR2 (germline): MDHEN, SYDVKM. For the CDR3, the DNA is TGTGCCAGCAGATACGAGGGTCCCTACGAGCAGTACTCC. Amino acids: CASRYEGPYEQYS.

Turning to this clonotype: Germline and junction disagree at one end, which may indicate a read error. The chain carries TRBV2 and TRBJ2-2; 9 positions match TRBD1. CDR1 is SNHLY, CDR2 FYNNEI, per germline. This CDR3 contains 13 residues. CDR3 residues: CPSRTGDTGELFF. DNA for the CDR3: TGTCCCAGCCGGACAGGGGACACCGGGGAGCTGTTTTTT.

The table lists this clonotype with many counts. The V gene is TRBV12-3 or TRBV12-4, the J gene TRBJ1-2; D is unresolved. The CDR3 loop spans 14 amino acids. Trimming left V 5 bases short and J 5 bases short, with 15 bases between. CDR3 loop: CASSQPNWAYGYTF. CDR3 DNA: TGTGCCAGCAGTCAACCTAACTGGGCTTATGGCTACACCTTC.

This rearrangement joins TRBV27 to TRBJ2-7, with 8 positions matching TRBD1. V was clipped by 3 bases and J by 3 bases; unmatched bases: 4. The length of the CDR3 is 14 residues. Germline CDR1 and CDR2: MNHEY and SMNVEV (reference sequence). Here the CDR3 reads CASSFADRDYEQYF. The CDR3 bases are TGTGCCAGCAGTTTCGCGGACAGGGACTACGAGCAGTACTTC.

This clonotype was found a few times. The chain uses TRBV14 and TRBJ1-1, with D uncertain. The ends were cut back, 2 bases at V and 4 bases at J, with 11 bases in the middle. The CDR3 is 14 amino acids. Germline V gene sequence: CDR1 SGHDN, CDR2 FVKESK. Here the CDR3 DNA reads TGTGCCAGCAGCCAAATGTCGGGGAGCACTGAAGCTTTCTTT. Its protein product is CASSQMSGSTEAFF.

This chain joins TRBV18 and TRBJ2-1; 7 bases are shared with TRBD2. The germline gives CDR1 KGHSH, CDR2 LQKENI. The CDR3 contains 16 residues. Trimming cost V 4 bases and J 0 bases; bases outside gene matches: 6. CDR3 amino acids: CASSRGGRISYNEQFF. The DNA for the CDR3 is TGTGCCAGCTCACGGGGCGGGAGAATCTCCTACAATGAGCAGTTCTTC.

V gene TRBV5-5 combines with J gene TRBJ1-6, with D possibly TRBD1 on 5 matching bases. V dropped 1 base and J dropped 11 bases, with 16 bases sitting between them. Per germline, CDR1 SGHKS and CDR2 YYEKEE (reference sequence). The CDR3 runs 15 residues. The CDR3 spells CASSLYQGGGAPLHF. The CDR3, as DNA: TGTGCCAGCAGCTTGTACCAGGGCGGAGGAGCACCCCTCCACTTT. Filled out from reference TRBV5-5 and TRBJ1-6, the complete variable domain reads DAGVTQSPTHLIKTRGQQVTLRCSPISGHKSVSWYQQVLGQGPQFIFQYYEKEERGRGNFPDRFSARQFPNYSSELNVNALLLGDSALYLCASSLYQGGGAPLHFGNGTRLTVT.

This clonotype was observed at least ten times. The chain joins TRBV7-9 to TRBJ1-2; D is possibly TRBD1 (5 bases). There are 13 residues in the CDR3. Germline V gives CDR1 SEHNR, CDR2 FQNEAQ (reference sequence). The V end lost 2 bases, the J end lost 7 bases, and 11 bases lay between the germline ends. Written as DNA, the CDR3 is TGTGCCAGCAGCTTACTCAGGGAGAGTGGCTACACCTTC. It is translated as CASSLLRESGYTF.

The table lists this clonotype with many counts. The J gene is TRBJ1-1, the V gene TRBV5-1; tentatively, D is TRBD1 (6 bases). Between the trimmed V and J ends, which lost 0 bases and 0 bases, there was a span of 12 bases. From germline, CDR1 is SGHRS and CDR2 YFSETQ. This CDR3 is 16 amino acids long. The CDR3 sequence: CASSLEGGPMNTEAFF. The DNA of the CDR3 is TGCGCCAGCAGCTTGGAGGGGGGGCCAATGAACACTGAAGCTTTCTTT.

This clonotype was detected many times. This rearrangement joins TRBV5-1 to TRBJ2-7; 9 bases match TRBD1. CDR1 SGHRS and CDR2 YFSETQ come from the germline V gene. The junction had 5 bases not matched to a gene; V was cut back by 4 bases and J by 3 bases. The length of the CDR3 is 14 residues. CDR3 DNA sequence: TGCGCCAGCAGCCTGGGGACAGGGAACTACGAGCAGTACTTC. Translation: CASSLGTGNYEQYF.

This clonotype was observed many times. The chain carries TRBV6-5 and TRBJ1-5; possibly TRBD1 for D (6 bases). The germline V gene encodes CDR1 MNHEY and CDR2 SVGAGI. Trimming pared 2 bases from V and 6 bases from J, leaving 11 bases between. The CDR3 totals 14 residues. DNA of the CDR3: TGTGCCAGCAGTTACGCCGGGACAAGTCAGCCCCAGCATTTT. Its translation: CASSYAGTSQPQHF.

Here the CDR3 reads CASSPHQGPYEQYF. CDR3 nucleotides: TGTGCCAGCAGCCCCCATCAGGGTCCCTACGAGCAGTACTTC. The V gene is TRBV7-3, the J gene TRBJ2-7; D might be TRBD1 (5 bases). Germline V gene sequence: CDR1 SGHTA, CDR2 FQGTGA. V was trimmed by 5 bases and J by 2 bases, leaving 13 bases between them. This CDR3 comprises 14 residues.

This clonotype occurred a few times. This chain connects TRBV12-3 or TRBV12-4 to TRBJ1-5; weak D call: TRBD1 (6 bases). The CDR3 has 14 residues. V was cut by 7 bases and J by 7 bases, with 17 bases left in between. The CDR3 DNA sequence: TGTGCCAGCACCATTAGGGGGGGCGGCCAGCCCCAGCATTTT. It is translated as CASTIRGGGQPQHF.

This clonotype has a count of ten or more. The rearrangement links TRBV6-1 to TRBJ1-6, with 9 bases matching TRBD1. There are 15 residues in the CDR3. V was pared by 1 base and J by 9 bases, with 4 bases of the junction left unmatched. From germline, CDR1 is MNHNS and CDR2 SASEGT. The CDR3 DNA is TGTGCCAGCAGTGAAGTTGGGACAGGGATTTCACCCCTCCACTTT. Translated: CASSEVGTGISPLHF.

Concerning this clonotype itself: The final CDR3 position lacks the conserved phenylalanine or tryptophan, pointing to a likely read error. The gene calls are TRBV5-6 and TRBJ1-2; unclear D gene. The V end was cut by 1 base, the J end by 9 bases, with 13 bases between. Per germline, CDR1 SGHDT and CDR2 YYEEEE. This CDR3 is built from 13 residues. CDR3 in amino acids: CASSLLKAGRYTY. The CDR3 DNA reads as TGTGCCAGCAGCTTGTTAAAAGCAGGTCGCTACACCTAC.

The genes are TRBV6-5 and TRBJ2-7, with 8 positions matching TRBD1. The junction had 8 bases not matched to a gene; V was cut back by 7 bases and J by 3 bases. CDR3 size: 14 residues. Germline values: CDR1 MNHEY, CDR2 SVGAGI. The CDR3 sequence is CASIRTGRNYEQYF. The DNA for the CDR3 is TGTGCCAGCATTAGGACAGGGCGGAACTACGAGCAGTACTTC.

The CDR3 sequence: CASSLRAGVTDTQYF. The CDR3 nucleotides read TGTGCCAGCAGTTTACGGGCGGGAGTAACAGATACGCAGTATTTT. The chain uses TRBV27 and TRBJ2-3, with 7 positions matching TRBD2. Germline values: CDR1 MNHEY, CDR2 SMNVEV (reference sequence). V lost 2 bases to trimming and J lost 3 bases; unmatched junction nucleotides: 5. The CDR3 has 15 amino acids.

In this sample, this clonotype turned up many times. The gene calls are TRBV7-9 and TRBJ2-1; 9 bases are a match to TRBD2. This CDR3 spans 15 amino acids. Germline lookup yields CDR1 SEHNR and CDR2 FQNEAQ (reference sequence). The V segment lost 6 bases and the J segment 4 bases; nucleotides outside the gene matches: 7. CDR3 coding DNA: TGTGCCAGCAGGCAACCTAGCGGGGCATACAATGAGCAGTTCTTC. It encodes CASRQPSGAYNEQFF.

This clonotype occurred many times. This chain joins TRBV12-3 or TRBV12-4 and TRBJ1-2, with 11 bases lining up with TRBD1. There are 15 residues in the CDR3. V lost 5 bases and J lost 1; bases outside the gene matches: 3. The CDR3: CASSLGTGGNYGYTF. The CDR3 coding sequence is TGTGCCAGCAGTCTGGGGACAGGGGGTAACTATGGCTACACCTTC.

This chain links TRBV9 with TRBJ2-6, with D perhaps matching TRBD1 (6 bases). This CDR3 contains 17 residues. Germline CDR1 is SGDLS and CDR2 is YYNGEE. V was trimmed by 3 bases and J by 0 bases, leaving 13 bases between them. CDR3 protein: CASSGPDSRSGANVLTF. The CDR3 nucleotides read TGTGCCAGCAGCGGACCGGACAGCCGCTCTGGGGCCAACGTCCTGACTTTC.

The genes are TRBV28 and TRBJ2-7; D gene ambiguous. This CDR3 contains 13 residues. Trimming removed 6 bases at V and 0 bases at J, with 9 bases between. Germline V gene sequence: CDR1 MDHEN, CDR2 SYDVKM. The chain's CDR3 is CASSRPTSYEQYF. The CDR3 DNA follows: TGTGCCAGCAGCAGACCCACCTCCTACGAGCAGTACTTC.